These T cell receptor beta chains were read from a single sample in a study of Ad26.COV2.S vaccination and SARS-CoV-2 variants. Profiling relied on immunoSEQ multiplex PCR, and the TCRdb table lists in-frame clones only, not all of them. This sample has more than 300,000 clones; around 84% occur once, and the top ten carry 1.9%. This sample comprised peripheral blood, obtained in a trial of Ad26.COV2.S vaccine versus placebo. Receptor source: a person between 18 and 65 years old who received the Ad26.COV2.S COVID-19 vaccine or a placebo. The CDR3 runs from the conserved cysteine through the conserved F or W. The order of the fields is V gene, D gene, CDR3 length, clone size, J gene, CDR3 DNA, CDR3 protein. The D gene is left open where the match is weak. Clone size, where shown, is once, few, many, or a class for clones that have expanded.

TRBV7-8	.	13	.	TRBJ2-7	TGTGCCAGCAGCTCTTTGACACAATACGAGCAGTACTTC	CASSSLTQYEQYF
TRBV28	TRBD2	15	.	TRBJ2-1	TGTGCCAGCAGTCCCCCTAGCGGGGGGGCCAATGAGCAGTTCTTC	CASSPPSGGANEQFF
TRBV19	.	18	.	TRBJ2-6	TGTGCCAGTTCGAAGTTCCTCAGGTCGGGGGTAGGGGCCAACGTCCTGACTTTC	CASSKFLRSGVGANVLTF
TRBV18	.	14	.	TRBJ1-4	TGTGCCAGCTCACCGGGAGGAGGTTATGAAAAACTGTTTTTT	CASSPGGGYEKLFF
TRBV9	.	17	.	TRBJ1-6	TGTGCCAGCAGCAAAGACAGGTCGAGCTCCTATAATTCACCCCTCCACTTT	CASSKDRSSSYNSPLHF
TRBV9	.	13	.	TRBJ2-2	TGTGCCAGCAGCGTTTCAAACACCGGGGAGCTGTTTTTT	CASSVSNTGELFF
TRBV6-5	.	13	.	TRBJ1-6	TGTGCCACCGTCCTAAGACGCAATTCACCCCTCCACTTT	CATVLRRNSPLHF
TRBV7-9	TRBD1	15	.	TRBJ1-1	TGTGCCAGCAGCTATCGCAGGGGGCGCGCCACTGAAGCTTTCTTT	CASSYRRGRATEAFF
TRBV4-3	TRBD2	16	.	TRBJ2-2	TGCGCCAGCAGCCAAGAACCCGCTAGCGGCACCGGGGAGCTGTTTTTT	CASSQEPASGTGELFF
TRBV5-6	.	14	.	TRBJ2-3	TGTGCCAGCAGCGTGGGGGGCGGCACAGATACGCAGTATTTT	CASSVGGGTDTQYF
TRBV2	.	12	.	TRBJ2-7	TGTGCCAGCAGTCCGAAGTCTTACGAGCAGTACTTC	CASSPKSYEQYF
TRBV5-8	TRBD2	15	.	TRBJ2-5	TGTGCCAGCAGCCACCGGACTAGCGGGGGAGGCTTCCAGTACTTC	CASSHRTSGGGFQYF
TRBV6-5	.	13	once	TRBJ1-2	TGTGCCAGCAAAGGGTGGGGATTGGACGGCTACACCTTC	CASKGWGLDGYTF
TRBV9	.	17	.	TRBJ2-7	TGTGCCAGCAGCGTTTCAGGGGCCAAGGGGGACTCCTACGAGCAGTACTTC	CASSVSGAKGDSYEQYF
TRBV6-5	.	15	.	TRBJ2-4	TGTGCCAGCAGCCTGACTAGTCTCGCCAAAAACATTCAGTACTTC	CASSLTSLAKNIQYF
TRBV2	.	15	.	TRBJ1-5	TGTGCCAGCAGTGGGTTAAGGCGGGGCAATCAGCCCCAGCATTTT	CASSGLRRGNQPQHF
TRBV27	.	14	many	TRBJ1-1	TGTGCCAGCGCCGGGCGTTGGGGTGACACTGAAGCTTTCTTT	CASAGRWGDTEAFF
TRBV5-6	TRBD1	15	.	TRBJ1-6	TGTGCCAGCAGCTTCGGGACAGGGGAAGGATCACCCCTCCACTTT	CASSFGTGEGSPLHF
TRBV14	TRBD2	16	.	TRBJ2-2	TGTGCCAGCAGCCCATCGCTAGCGGCCATTACCGGGGAGCTGTTTTTT	CASSPSLAAITGELFF
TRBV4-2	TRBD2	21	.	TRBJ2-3	TGTGCCAGCAGCCAAGTATTCGGCGGCGGACTAGCGGGGGGAAGCACAGATACGCAGTATTTT	CASSQVFGGGLAGGSTDTQYF
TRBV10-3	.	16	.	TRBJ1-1	TGTGCCATCAGTGAGTTGGCGAATAGAGGAGCACCTGAAGCTTTCTTT	CAISELANRGAPEAFF
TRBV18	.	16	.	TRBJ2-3	TGTGCCAGCTCACCACTGGCGGGGATCAGCACAGATACGCAGTATTTT	CASSPLAGISTDTQYF
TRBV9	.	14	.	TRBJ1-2	TGTGCCAGCGGTGGGGGGCTAACCTCCTATGGCTACACCTTC	CASGGGLTSYGYTF
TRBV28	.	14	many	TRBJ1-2	TGTGCCAGCAGTTTAGCCAGGGGCGACTATGGCTACACCTTC	CASSLARGDYGYTF
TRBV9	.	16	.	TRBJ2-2	TGTGCCAGCAGCACCCGGGGACGGCAGAACACCGGGGAGCTGTTTTTT	CASSTRGRQNTGELFF
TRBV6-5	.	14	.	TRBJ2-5	TGTGCCAGCAGTTACAACATGTGGGTAGAGACCCAGTACTTC	CASSYNMWVETQYF
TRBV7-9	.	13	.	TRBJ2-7	TGTGCCAGCACCCCATTAACCAGCTACGAGCAGTACTTC	CASTPLTSYEQYF
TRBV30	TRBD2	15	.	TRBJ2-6	TGTGCCTGGAGTGGGGACTACTCTGGGGCCAACGTCCTGACTTTC	CAWSGDYSGANVLTF
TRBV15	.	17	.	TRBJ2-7	TGTGCCACCAGCAGAAGACGGAGATCGGGGTCCACCTACGAGCAGTACTTC	CATSRRRRSGSTYEQYF
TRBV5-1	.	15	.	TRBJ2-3	TGCGCCAGCAGCCCTTCGGGGGCTAGCACAGATACGCAGTATTTT	CASSPSGASTDTQYF
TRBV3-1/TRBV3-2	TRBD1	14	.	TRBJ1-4	TGTGCCAGCAGCCGGGACAGGAGTAATGAAAAACTGTTTTTT	CASSRDRSNEKLFF
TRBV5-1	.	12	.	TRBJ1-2	TGCGCCAGCAGTGATCTGGGCTATGGCTACACCTTC	CASSDLGYGYTF
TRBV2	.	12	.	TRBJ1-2	TGTGCCAGCACTCAGACCCCCGGGACTCCATCATTC	CASTQTPGTPSF
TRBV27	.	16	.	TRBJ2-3	TGTGCCAGCAGCAAACAGGGACGTTCCGGCACAGATACGCAGTATTTT	CASSKQGRSGTDTQYF
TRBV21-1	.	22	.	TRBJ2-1	TGTGCCAGCAGCAAGCCCCACCTAGGGTATCCGGGGCAGCGGGAAGGGGCCAGTGAGCAGTTCTTC	CASSKPHLGYPGQREGASEQFF
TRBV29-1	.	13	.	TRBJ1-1	TGCAGCGTATTTAAGGGGGTGAACACTGAAGCTTTCTTT	CSVFKGVNTEAFF
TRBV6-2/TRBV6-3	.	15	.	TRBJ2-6	TGTGCCAGCAGTTACCAGAGATCTGGGGCCAACGTCCTGACTTTC	CASSYQRSGANVLTF